The 23 T cell receptor beta chains below were found in one sample sequenced in a study of PD-L1 blockade in urothelial cancer (dated by TCRdb to the late 2010s). According to the study, the label for this sample's time point signals: pretreatment peripheral blood. The library was made by the immunoSEQ multiplex PCR assay. TCRdb carries this immuneACCESS record with in-frame sequences only. Its versions omit some clonotypes, under half of them owing to an unresolved V gene in the studies checked, with the rest unexplained. The sample table holds around 130,000 clones, of which approximately 88% were seen once. The ten largest clones take up 3.2% of the sample. The starting material was PBMCs, obtained around atezolizumab (anti-PD-L1) treatment. The receptors come from a man aged 45-65 years with urothelial cancer.

V gene TRBV5-4 combines with J gene TRBJ2-2; possibly TRBD2 for D (5 bases). V was pared by 2 bases and J by 1 base, with 9 bases between. The CDR3 sequence is 15 residues long. Germline-derived CDR1 and CDR2 are SGHNT and YYREEE (reference sequence). CDR3 loop: CASSLGRGNTGELFF. Written as DNA, the CDR3 is TGTGCCAGCAGCTTAGGTCGGGGGAACACCGGGGAGCTGTTTTTT.

This chain connects TRBV5-1 to TRBJ1-4, with 7 bases aligning to TRBD1. CDR1 and CDR2 from the germline V gene are SGHRS and YFSETQ. The CDR3 has 15 residues. The V gene end was trimmed by 4 bases and the J gene end by 5 bases; junction bases not matched to a gene: 8. CDR3 coding DNA: TGCGCCAGCAGCCGCGGAGGGACAGCAAATGAAAAACTGTTTTTT. The encoded protein is CASSRGGTANEKLFF.

The V call is TRBV5-1, the J call TRBJ2-7; TRBD1 agrees at 7 bases. Trimming cost V 4 bases and J 3 bases; bases outside gene matches: 7. The CDR3 loop spans 14 amino acids. CDR1 SGHRS and CDR2 YFSETQ come from the germline V gene. The CDR3 region has the DNA TGCGCCAGCAGCATTAGACAGGGCAACTACGAGCAGTACTTC. Protein sequence: CASSIRQGNYEQYF. Using reference TRBV5-1 and TRBJ2-7 for the parts outside the CDR3, the full variable domain is KAGVTQTPRYLIKTRGQQVTLSCSPISGHRSVSWYQQTPGQGLQFLFEYFSETQRNKGNFPGRFSGRQFSNSRSEMNVSTLELGDSALYLCASSIRQGNYEQYFGPGTRLTVT.

This chain links TRBV5-6 with TRBJ1-3; no firm D call. The V gene lost 4 bases and the J gene lost 9 bases, with 11 bases spanning the gap. Germline CDR1 SGHDT, CDR2 YYEEEE. CDR3 size: 12 residues. The CDR3 sequence is CASSSYKSTIYF. The CDR3 nucleotides read TGTGCCAGCAGCAGCTATAAGAGCACCATATATTTT.

The V and J genes are TRBV5-1 and TRBJ1-3, with D uncertain. The V end was cut by 8 bases, the J end by 0 bases, with 12 bases between. There are 14 residues in the CDR3. CDR1 and CDR2 (germline): SGHRS, YFSETQ. CDR3 DNA: TGCGCCAGTAGACCTAGTAGCTCTGGAAACACCATATATTTT. Its protein is CASRPSSSGNTIYF. The full variable domain, rest sourced from reference TRBV5-1 and TRBJ1-3, is KAGVTQTPRYLIKTRGQQVTLSCSPISGHRSVSWYQQTPGQGLQFLFEYFSETQRNKGNFPGRFSGRQFSNSRSEMNVSTLELGDSALYLCASRPSSSGNTIYFGEGSWLTVV.

The CDR3 sequence: CASSETGAEQYF. CDR3 bases: TGTGCCAGCAGCGAAACAGGGGCCGAGCAGTACTTC. J is TRBJ2-7 and V is TRBV27, with 7 bases matching TRBD1. V lost 6 bases and J lost 6; bases outside the gene matches: 5. Germline V gene lookup returns CDR1 MNHEY and CDR2 SMNVEV (reference sequence). This CDR3 contains 12 residues.

The chain combines TRBV28 with TRBJ2-7; perhaps TRBD1 as D (6 bases). Trimming removed 6 bases at V and 0 bases at J, with 36 bases between. In germline, CDR1 is MDHEN, CDR2 SYDVKM. The CDR3 covers 22 residues. In nucleotides, the CDR3 is TGTGCCAGCAGCTCCGACAGGTCTTTATTATGGGGGTCGGGGCTAGCCTCCTACGAGCAGTACTTC. It translates to CASSSDRSLLWGSGLASYEQYF.

This clone has just one count. This chain connects TRBV7-9 to TRBJ1-1; D is unresolved. CDR1 is SEHNR, CDR2 FQNEAQ, per germline (reference sequence). The V and J ends lost 5 bases and 11 bases respectively, with 12 bases between them. The CDR3 runs to 11 residues. The CDR3 DNA is TGTGCCAGCAGCGCGGGTTGGAGGGCTTTCTTT. Translation gives CASSAGWRAFF.

J is TRBJ2-2 and V is TRBV7-9; D gene uncertain. CDR1 and CDR2 (germline): SEHNR, FQNEAQ (reference sequence). The CDR3 consists of 13 residues. Between the trimmed V and J ends, which lost 8 bases and 1 base, there was a span of 8 bases. The CDR3 is CASSVLNTGELFF. Written as DNA, the CDR3 is TGTGCCAGCTCTGTATTGAACACCGGGGAGCTGTTTTTT.

This chain uses TRBV15 with TRBJ1-2, with 8 bases lining up with TRBD1. CDR3 size: 15 residues. V dropped 0 bases and J dropped 6; count of bases not matched to a gene: 6. CDR1 is LNHNV and CDR2 is YYDKDF in the germline V gene (reference sequence). The CDR3 nucleotides read TGTGCCACCAGCAGAGAGGGCAGGGGGCGCGATGGCTACACCTTC. Its protein product is CATSREGRGRDGYTF. The variable domain in full, with the rest retrieved from reference TRBV15 and TRBJ1-2, is DAMVIQNPRYQVTQFGKPVTLSCSQTLNHNVMYWYQQKSSQAPKLLFHYYDKDFNNEADTPDNFQSRRPNTSFCFLDIRSPGLGDTAMYLCATSREGRGRDGYTFGSGTRLTVV.

This clone was counted once. The rearrangement links TRBV21-1 to TRBJ1-2. TRBV21-1 corresponds to a pseudogene. CDR3 length equals 14 residues. In nucleotides, the CDR3 is TGTGCCAGCAGCACCTGGGAGGGGAGGGATGGCTACACCTTC. As protein: CASSTWEGRDGYTF.

The CDR3: CASSTVYQETQYF. The CDR3, as DNA: TGTGCCAGTAGTACGGTGTACCAAGAGACCCAGTACTTC. J is TRBJ2-5 and V is TRBV19; no clear D. This CDR3 is 13 amino acids long. CDR1 is LNHDA and CDR2 is SQIVND in the germline V gene (reference sequence). V was shortened by 4 bases and J by 0 bases, with 6 bases between the two germline ends.

This clone has just one count. This sequence joins TRBV9 and TRBJ2-1, with unresolved D. In germline, CDR1 is SGDLS, CDR2 YYNGEE. CDR3 size: 13 residues. Trimming pared 3 bases from V and 8 bases from J, leaving 12 bases between. This CDR3 reads CASSGLLGYEQFF. The DNA for the CDR3 is TGTGCCAGCAGCGGGTTACTGGGCTATGAGCAGTTCTTC.

Here the CDR3 reads CASSQAEGFLGYSPLHF. The CDR3 nucleotides are TGTGCCAGCAGCCAAGCGGAAGGATTTCTGGGCTATTCACCCCTCCACTTT. V gene TRBV14 combines with J gene TRBJ1-6; unclear D gene. The CDR3 runs 17 residues. In germline, CDR1 is SGHDN, CDR2 FVKESK. V lost 1 base and J 8 bases, leaving 18 bases between the germline ends.

This chain connects TRBV27 to TRBJ1-5; D might be TRBD1 (5 bases). This CDR3 has 14 amino acids. Germline assignment: CDR1 MNHEY and CDR2 SMNVEV (reference sequence). Trimming took 4 bases from V and 7 from J, leaving 14 bases between them. CDR3 sequence reads: CASSSLGREQPQHF. The CDR3 coding sequence is TGTGCCAGCAGTTCCTTGGGGCGGGAGCAGCCCCAGCATTTT.

V gene TRBV9 combines with J gene TRBJ2-1; 11 bases map to TRBD2. Per germline, CDR1 SGDLS and CDR2 YYNGEE. This CDR3 has 17 residues. The J segment lost 2 bases and the V segment lost 3 bases, leaving 7 bases of the junction unmatched. CDR3 amino acids: CASSAHSGRETYNEQFF. The CDR3 DNA is TGTGCCAGCAGCGCCCATAGCGGGAGGGAAACCTACAATGAGCAGTTCTTC.

The chain is built from TRBV7-3 and TRBJ1-1; TRBD1 is a possible D gene (5 bases). V lost 5 bases, J lost 1 base, and 8 bases lay in between. Germline CDR1 is SGHTA and CDR2 is FQGTGA. CDR3 size: 13 residues. CDR3: CASSIDRNTEAFF. CDR3 DNA sequence: TGTGCCAGCAGCATCGACAGGAACACTGAAGCTTTCTTT.

The genes are TRBV6-1 and TRBJ2-1; 9 bases are a match to TRBD2. The CDR3 is 18 residues long. The J segment lost 8 bases and the V segment lost 4 bases, leaving 18 bases of the junction unmatched. Germline CDR1 and CDR2: MNHNS and SASEGT. DNA of the CDR3: TGTGCCAGCAGTGTAACTAGCGGGTCACCCGGAATGAGGGATGAGCAGTTCTTC. Its translation: CASSVTSGSPGMRDEQFF.

The chain couples TRBV30 to TRBJ2-7; TRBD2 agrees at 12 bases. Unmatched junction bases numbered 2, after V lost 3 bases and J lost 2 bases. This CDR3 region has 14 residues. Germline V gives CDR1 GTSNPN, CDR2 SVGIG (reference sequence). The CDR3 coding sequence is TGTGCCTGGAGACTAGCGGGAGGTACCTACGAGCAGTACTTC. Encoded protein: CAWRLAGGTYEQYF.

The chain recombines TRBV30 with TRBJ2-2; tentative D call: TRBD2 (6 bases). CDR3 length equals 15 residues. V was shortened by 0 bases and J by 5 bases, with 13 bases between the two germline ends. CDR1 and CDR2 (germline): GTSNPN, SVGIG (reference sequence). The CDR3: CAWSVRGDWTGELFF. The DNA of the CDR3 is TGTGCCTGGAGTGTACGCGGGGATTGGACCGGGGAGCTGTTTTTT.

This clone was recorded a few times. The genes are TRBV7-6 and TRBJ1-5; 8 bases line up with TRBD1. This CDR3 region has 15 residues. V lost 5 bases, J lost 3 bases, and 6 bases stayed unmatched. Germline assignment: CDR1 SGHVS and CDR2 FNYEAQ. CDR3 sequence (DNA): TGTGCCAGCAGCCCGGGACAGGCTTTCAATCAGCCCCAGCATTTT. Translation gives CASSPGQAFNQPQHF. Combining the CDR3 with reference TRBV7-6 and TRBJ1-5 gives the whole variable domain GAGVSQSPRYKVTKRGQDVALRCDPISGHVSLYWYRQALGQGPEFLTYFNYEAQQDKSGLPNDRFSAERPEGSISTLTIQRTEQRDSAMYRCASSPGQAFNQPQHFGDGTRLSIL.

This chain links TRBV6-4 with TRBJ1-1; D perhaps matches TRBD1 (5 bases). The CDR3 spans 17 residues. Trimming took off 6 bases at V and 1 base at J, with 21 bases between the two ends. CDR1 and CDR2 (germline): MRHNA, SNTAGT. CDR3 sequence reads: CASREGFIRVGNTEAFF. CDR3 DNA sequence: TGTGCCAGCAGGGAGGGATTCATCAGGGTTGGGAACACTGAAGCTTTCTTT.

This chain joins TRBV7-9 and TRBJ2-5, with 10 bases fitting TRBD1. Unmatched junction bases numbered 19, after V lost 7 bases and J lost 5 bases. CDR1 is SEHNR and CDR2 is FQNEAQ in the germline V gene (reference sequence). The CDR3 is 18 residues long. The CDR3 loop is CASNPLGTGASRVETQYF. CDR3 bases: TGTGCCAGCAACCCTCTCGGGACAGGGGCCTCTCGTGTGGAGACCCAGTACTTC.